The T cell receptor beta chain under discussion was sequenced for a study of tumor-infiltrating lymphocytes in primary liver carcinoma. The wider study: Samples yielded about 3.65 to 8 million productive TCRbeta reads, similar across tissue types.

This clonotype was detected ten times or more. This CDR3 region has 15 residues. Trimming took 0 bases from V and 4 from J; bases not matched to a gene: 4. Germline values: CDR1 SGHNT, CDR2 YENEEA. Co-extraction of both nucleic acids (RNA and DNA) used about 19-33 mg of unsorted bulk tissue. Making TCR beta cDNA involved approximately 520 ng total RNA and a constant-region primer. For TCR beta, libraries were produced by three nested multiplex PCR rounds using slightly modified ARM-PCR. Both of the initial two PCR rounds ran for about 11 cycles and employed TRBV1-TRBV30 forward primers alongside a C-beta reverse primer. Via MiXCR, TCRdb re-called the multiplex PCR reads, giving one row per CDR3 protein. The table records about 30,000 distinct CDR3 sequences, approximately 76% of them present only once.

Sequenced: liver tumor tissue from sampling region 3. This sample's subset: tumor region T3, left-lateral pole. The chain is built from TRBV11-3 and TRBJ2-7; 9 nucleotides match TRBD2. The sequence was collected from a woman in her 30s with primary liver carcinoma and hepatitis B virus infection. This CDR3 is CASSLEGSGSYEQYF. The CDR3 DNA reads as TGTGCCAGCAGCTTAGAGGGTAGCGGGAGTTACGAGCAGTACTTC. Complete variable domain (other parts from reference TRBV11-3 and TRBJ2-7): EAGVVQSPRYKIIEKKQPVAFWCNPISGHNTLYWYLQNLGQGPELLIRYENEEAVDDSQLPKDRFSAERLKGVDSTLKIQPAELGDSAVYLCASSLEGSGSYEQYFGPGTRLTVT.